A single sample is the source of the 9 T cell receptor beta chains below, sequenced in a study of control samples from healthy donors and cancer patients (TCRdb year 2020). To prepare the library, the immunoSEQ multiplex PCR assay was applied. Drawn from immuneACCESS, this table holds only the in-frame rearrangements with V and J called that TCRdb kept. Clones are partly lost; checked studies trace under half to an unresolved V gene and leave the rest unexplained. In all, the sample holds about 92,000 clones, and roughly 78% of those were seen once. Clones ranked in the top ten supply approximately 9.8% of the sample. The sample consisted of blood. These receptors all come from a woman aged 60 to 75 in good health.

This chain connects TRBV2 to TRBJ2-2; D remains unclear. This CDR3 has 15 residues. Germline lookup yields CDR1 SNHLY and CDR2 FYNNEI. The V end was cut by 8 bases, the J end by 3 bases, with 16 bases between. CDR3 sequence: CASYVGPRDTGELFF. For the CDR3, the DNA is TGTGCCAGCTATGTAGGACCCCGCGACACCGGGGAGCTGTTTTTT.

V and J are TRBV2 and TRBJ2-1; 8 nucleotides line up with TRBD1. CDR3 length: 19 amino acids. From germline, CDR1 is SNHLY and CDR2 FYNNEI. V lost 4 bases and J lost 4; bases outside the gene matches: 18. CDR3 DNA sequence: TGTGCCAGCAGTGGGACGGTGGGGCAGGGGGCGACTTGGTACAATGAGCAGTTCTTC. Protein: CASSGTVGQGATWYNEQFF.

V and J are TRBV6-2 or TRBV6-3 and TRBJ1-5, with D perhaps matching TRBD1 (5 bases). This CDR3 region has 19 residues. Looked up from germline, CDR1 is MNHEY and CDR2 is SVGEGT. V lost 0 bases and J 9 bases, leaving 27 bases between the germline ends. The CDR3 sequence: CASSYSSVILGPGKSPQHF. CDR3 DNA: TGTGCCAGCAGTTACTCGAGTGTAATTCTAGGGCCAGGGAAATCGCCCCAGCATTTT.

The chain couples TRBV5-6 to TRBJ1-5; weak D call: TRBD1 (5 bases). V lost 3 bases to trimming and J lost 1 base, with 8 bases between them. Germline V gene data show CDR1 as SGHDT and CDR2 as YYEEEE. This CDR3 has 14 amino acids. For the CDR3, the DNA is TGTGCCAGCAGCTGGGCAGGGAGCAATCAGCCCCAGCATTTT. Protein sequence: CASSWAGSNQPQHF. Full variable domain (rest looked up from reference TRBV5-6 and TRBJ1-5): DAGVTQSPTHLIKTRGQQVTLRCSPKSGHDTVSWYQQALGQGPQFIFQYYEEEERQRGNFPDRFSGHQFPNYSSELNVNALLLGDSALYLCASSWAGSNQPQHFGDGTRLSIL.

The rearrangement uses TRBV13 and TRBJ1-5; the D gene is possibly TRBD1 (5 bases). Between the trimmed V and J ends, which lost 5 bases and 0 bases, there was a span of 14 bases. The CDR3 covers 16 residues. Germline CDR1 and CDR2: PRHDT and FYEKMQ (reference sequence). The CDR3 nucleotides read TGTGCCAGCAGCGTTGGCAGGGCTTATAGCAATCAGCCCCAGCATTTT. It specifies CASSVGRAYSNQPQHF.

The chain has TRBV14 and TRBJ1-1, with TRBD1 identical over 8 bases. Per germline, CDR1 SGHDN and CDR2 FVKESK. The CDR3 sequence is 15 residues long. Trimming took 4 bases from V and 1 from J; bases not matched to a gene: 5. CDR3 residues: CASSLPGTGNTEAFF. Written as DNA, the CDR3 is TGTGCCAGCAGCCTTCCCGGGACAGGGAACACTGAAGCTTTCTTT.

The chain has TRBV11-2 and TRBJ2-5; D not resolved. Trimming pared 2 bases from V and 3 bases from J, leaving 16 bases between. The V gene's germline CDR1 is SGHAT and CDR2 FQNNGV. The CDR3 is 16 residues long. CDR3 amino acids: CASSLFLAGLEETQYF. CDR3 DNA: TGTGCCAGCAGCTTATTTCTGGCAGGTCTCGAAGAGACCCAGTACTTC.

This chain uses TRBV19 with TRBJ2-6; 8 nucleotides match TRBD1. CDR3 length: 16 residues. Looked up from germline, CDR1 is LNHDA and CDR2 is SQIVND (reference sequence). Germline trimming cut 4 bases from V and 0 bases from J; bases unmatched to any gene: 2. Written as DNA, the CDR3 is TGTGCCAGTAGTACTGACAGGGGCTCTGGGGCCAACGTCCTGACTTTC. It encodes CASSTDRGSGANVLTF.

The chain carries TRBV3-1 (or the pseudogene TRBV3-2) and TRBJ2-5; a possible D gene is TRBD2 (5 bases). The germline V and J ends were trimmed by 1 base and 2 bases, with 11 bases remaining between them. Germline V gives CDR1 LGHDT, CDR2 YNNKEL (reference sequence). This CDR3 is built from 15 residues. DNA for the CDR3: TGTGCCAGCAGCCAAGGATGGACGGGGCAAGAGACCCAGTACTTC. This encodes CASSQGWTGQETQYF.